This section outlines one T cell receptor beta chain sequence together with its context. Antigen unknown. A universal primer binding site was introduced by template switching. The final cDNA contained unique molecular identifiers. TCRdb re-called the 5' RACE reads with MiXCR, one entry per CDR3 protein. This sample has 350,000 to 450,000 distinct CDR3 sequences, with less than 20% found just once. CDR1 is MNHNY, CDR2 SVGAGI, per germline (reference sequence). This CDR3 comprises 13 residues. The ends were cut back, 8 bases at V and 1 base at J, with 8 bases in the middle. The data are from a study of identical twins. The study, taken as a whole, reports: The models systematically underestimated how much out-of-frame TCR alpha was shared in monozygotic twins. Whereas memory repertoires showed no such difference, abundant cord blood beta clonotypes carried fewer insertions. Compared with unrelated sharing, twin-shared out-of-frame alpha sequences had more low-probability sequences.

The material sequenced was naive T cells sorted from blood. The V and J genes are TRBV6-6 and TRBJ2-2; D call uncertain. The sequence was obtained from a man in his fifties or sixties in good health. CDR3 sequence reads: CASLEWNTGELFF. CDR3 sequence (DNA): TGTGCCAGCCTCGAGTGGAACACCGGGGAGCTGTTTTTT.